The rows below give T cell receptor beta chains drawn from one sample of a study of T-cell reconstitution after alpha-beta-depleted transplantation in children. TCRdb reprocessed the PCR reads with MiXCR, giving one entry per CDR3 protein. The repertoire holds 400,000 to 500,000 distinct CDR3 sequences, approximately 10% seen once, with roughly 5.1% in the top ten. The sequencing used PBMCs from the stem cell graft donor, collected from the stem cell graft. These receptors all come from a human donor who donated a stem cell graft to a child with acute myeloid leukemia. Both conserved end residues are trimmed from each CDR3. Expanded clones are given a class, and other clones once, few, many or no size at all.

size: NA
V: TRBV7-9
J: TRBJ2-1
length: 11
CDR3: ASSYESYNEQF

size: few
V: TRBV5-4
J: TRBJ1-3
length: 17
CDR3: ASSLQISWVLGSGNTIY

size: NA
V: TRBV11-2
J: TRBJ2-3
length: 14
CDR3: ASSRGTSGFSDTQY

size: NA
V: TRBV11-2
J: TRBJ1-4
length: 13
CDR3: ASSLGRTTNEKLF

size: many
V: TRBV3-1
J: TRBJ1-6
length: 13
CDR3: ASSQGAGRDSPLH

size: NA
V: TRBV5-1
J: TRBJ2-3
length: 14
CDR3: ASSLGTSVGTDTQY

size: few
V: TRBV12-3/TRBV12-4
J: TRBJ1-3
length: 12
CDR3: ASSLGVTGNTIY

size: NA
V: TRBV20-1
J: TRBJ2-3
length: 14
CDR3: SARDFRGGITDTQY

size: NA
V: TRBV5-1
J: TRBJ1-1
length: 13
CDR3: ASSLSGSVNTEAF

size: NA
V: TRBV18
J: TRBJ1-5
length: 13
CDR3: ASSPTGQGYQPQH

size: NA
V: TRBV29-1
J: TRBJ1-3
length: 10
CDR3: SVTGQGNTIY

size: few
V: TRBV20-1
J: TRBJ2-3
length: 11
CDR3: SASAWSTDTQY

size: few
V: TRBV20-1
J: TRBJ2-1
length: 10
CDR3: SASEEYNEQF

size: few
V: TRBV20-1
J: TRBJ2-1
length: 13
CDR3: SARDRRLPYNEQF

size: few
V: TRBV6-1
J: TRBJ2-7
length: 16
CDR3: ASSRDVSGGSPTYEQY

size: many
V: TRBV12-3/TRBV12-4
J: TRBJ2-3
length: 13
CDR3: ANRAGQGPTDTQY

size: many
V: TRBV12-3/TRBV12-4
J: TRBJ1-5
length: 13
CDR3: ASSSSDSSNQPQH

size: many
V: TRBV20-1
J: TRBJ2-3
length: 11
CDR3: SARDSVTDTQY

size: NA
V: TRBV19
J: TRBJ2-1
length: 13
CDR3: ASSIGSGRVGEQF

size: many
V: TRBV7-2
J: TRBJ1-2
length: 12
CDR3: ASSLVPSRYGYT

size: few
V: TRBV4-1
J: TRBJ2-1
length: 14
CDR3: ASSLAGTTYYNEQF

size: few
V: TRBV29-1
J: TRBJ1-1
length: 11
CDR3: SVQGLPNTEAF

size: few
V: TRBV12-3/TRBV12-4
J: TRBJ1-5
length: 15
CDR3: ASSPGQAAASNQPQH

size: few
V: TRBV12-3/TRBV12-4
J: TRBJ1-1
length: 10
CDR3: ASSILNTEAF

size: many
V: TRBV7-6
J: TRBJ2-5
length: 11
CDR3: ASSSPGISTQY

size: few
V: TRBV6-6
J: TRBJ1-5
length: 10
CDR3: ASSYYPAPQH

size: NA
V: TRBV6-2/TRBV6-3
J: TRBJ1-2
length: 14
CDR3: ASSFHRQTLNYGYT

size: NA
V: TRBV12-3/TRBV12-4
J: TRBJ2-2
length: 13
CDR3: ASSFGRTNTGELF

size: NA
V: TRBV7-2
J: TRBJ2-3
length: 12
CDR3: ASSSGLATDTQY

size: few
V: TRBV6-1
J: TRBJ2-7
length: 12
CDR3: ASSRNRGLYEQY

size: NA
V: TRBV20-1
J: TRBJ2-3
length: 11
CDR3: SVPGQNTDTQY

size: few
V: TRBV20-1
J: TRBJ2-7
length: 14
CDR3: SARGTSGSLGYEQY

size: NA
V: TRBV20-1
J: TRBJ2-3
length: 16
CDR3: SARAGAPTQLTTDTQY

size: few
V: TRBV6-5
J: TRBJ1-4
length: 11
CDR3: ASSYGTGRKLF

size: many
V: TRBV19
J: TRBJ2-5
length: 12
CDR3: ASSQTGRGETQY

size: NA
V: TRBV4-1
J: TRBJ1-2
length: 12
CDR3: ASSQELSGDGYT

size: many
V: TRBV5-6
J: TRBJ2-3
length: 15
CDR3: ASSLLSQGGTTDTQY

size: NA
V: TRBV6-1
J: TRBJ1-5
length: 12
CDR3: ASWTARWNQPQH

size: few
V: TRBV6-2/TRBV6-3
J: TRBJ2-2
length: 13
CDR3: ASSPGQGVTGELF

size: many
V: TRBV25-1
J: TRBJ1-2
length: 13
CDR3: ASSGTGKANYGYT

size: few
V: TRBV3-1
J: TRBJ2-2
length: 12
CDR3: ASSASGATGELF

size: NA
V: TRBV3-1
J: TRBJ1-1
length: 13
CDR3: ASSQGTGGGTEAF

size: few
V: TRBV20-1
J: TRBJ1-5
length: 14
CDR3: SASPRGTNSNQPQH

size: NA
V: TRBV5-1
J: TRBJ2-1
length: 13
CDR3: ASSVGTSGRGEQF

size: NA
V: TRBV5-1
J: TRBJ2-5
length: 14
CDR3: ASSLVLDRVGETQY

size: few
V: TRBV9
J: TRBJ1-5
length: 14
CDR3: ASSAGSGGGNQPQH

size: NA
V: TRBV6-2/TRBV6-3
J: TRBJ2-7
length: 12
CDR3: ASSYSRTTYEQY

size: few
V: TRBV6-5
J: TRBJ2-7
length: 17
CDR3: ASSYSTSSGDRVAYEQY

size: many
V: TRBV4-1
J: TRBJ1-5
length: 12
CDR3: ASSQTAGGQPQH

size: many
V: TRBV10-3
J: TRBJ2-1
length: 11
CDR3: AIRGQGFDEQF

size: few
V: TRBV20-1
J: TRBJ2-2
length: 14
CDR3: SAAGLASTNTGELF

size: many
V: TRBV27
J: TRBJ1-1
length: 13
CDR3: ASSANRPGSTEAF

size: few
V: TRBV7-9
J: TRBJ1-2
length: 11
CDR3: ASSLTGGDGYT

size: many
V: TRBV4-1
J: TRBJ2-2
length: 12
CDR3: ASSTVTNTGELF